A single sample gave rise to the 13 T cell receptor beta chains below, sequenced in a study of OX40 agonist ivuxolimab in advanced cancers. TCRdb keeps only in-frame clones here, not all; method: immunoSEQ multiplex PCR. Of 99,000 or so clones listed, around 94% are singletons. The sample consisted of CD4+ or CD8+ T cells sorted from blood, taken in a trial of the OX40 agonist ivuxolimab. The receptors originated from an adult with an advanced solid tumor such as melanoma, head and neck, liver or kidney cancer.

The chain has TRBV28 and TRBJ2-3; TRBD1 matches at 9 bases. Germline values: CDR1 MDHEN, CDR2 SYDVKM. The CDR3 is 15 amino acids. V shed 5 bases and J 0 bases; nucleotides not matched to a gene: 3. CDR3 in amino acids: CASSPGQGSTDTQYF. The DNA of the CDR3 is TGTGCCAGCAGTCCAGGACAGGGGAGCACAGATACGCAGTATTTT.

The chain employs TRBV6-5 and TRBJ1-1; tentatively, D is TRBD1 (6 bases). V was cut by 5 bases and J by 10 bases, with 20 bases left in between. The germline CDR1 and CDR2 sequences are MNHEY and SVGAGI. CDR3 length equals 14 residues. The CDR3 sequence: CASSTITGYTAAFF. As DNA, the CDR3 is TGTGCCAGCAGTACGATCACAGGGTATACGGCAGCTTTCTTT.

This sequence joins TRBV11-3 and TRBJ2-3, with 12 bases fitting TRBD1. V dropped 4 bases and J dropped 3; count of bases not matched to a gene: 8. Germline V lookup: CDR1 SGHNT, CDR2 YENEEA. This CDR3 contains 17 residues. The CDR3 DNA is TGTGCCAGCAGCTCCTCACCGGGACAGGGGGCAACAGATACGCAGTATTTT. This encodes CASSSSPGQGATDTQYF.

The V and J genes are TRBV4-3 and TRBJ1-2; D unclear. The CDR3 has 15 amino acids. V was pared by 0 bases and J by 2 bases, with 10 bases between. Germline CDR1 is LGHNA and CDR2 is YSLEER. The CDR3 sequence: CASSQEIGRNYGYTF. The DNA of the CDR3 is TGCGCCAGCAGCCAAGAAATTGGGCGAAACTATGGCTACACCTTC.

The rearrangement uses TRBV28 and TRBJ1-5, with D possibly being TRBD1 (6 bases). CDR1 is MDHEN, CDR2 SYDVKM, per germline. Trimming removed 7 bases from V and 5 bases from J, with 9 bases in between. This CDR3 comprises 12 residues. The CDR3 DNA reads as TGTGCCAGCAAGAAGGGGGATCAGCCCCAGCATTTT. Its translation is CASKKGDQPQHF.

This sequence joins TRBV28 and TRBJ2-7, with 14 nucleotides matching TRBD2. With 1 base clipped from V and 3 bases from J, the junction kept 2 bases outside the gene matches. The CDR3 extends over 16 amino acids. Germline V gene sequence: CDR1 MDHEN, CDR2 SYDVKM. This CDR3 is CASSLYGTSGSYEQYF. CDR3 in DNA: TGTGCCAGCAGTTTATATGGGACTAGCGGGAGCTACGAGCAGTACTTC. The full variable domain, in which reference TRBV28 and TRBJ2-7 provide the parts outside the CDR3, is DVKVTQSSRYLVKRTGEKVFLECVQDMDHENMFWYRQDPGLGLRLIYFSYDVKMKEKGDIPEGYSVSREKKERFSLILESASTNQTSMYLCASSLYGTSGSYEQYFGPGTRLTVT.

This chain connects TRBV7-9 to TRBJ2-7, with D unclear. With 4 bases removed from V and 1 base from J, the gap between germline ends came to 8 bases. CDR3 size: 13 residues. Germline V CDR1 and CDR2: SEHNR, FQNEAQ (reference sequence). As DNA, the CDR3 is TGTGCCAGCAGCTCGGACGGATCCTACGAGCAGTACTTC. Translated, it gives CASSSDGSYEQYF.

The chain links TRBV6-1 to TRBJ2-7; D possibly corresponds to TRBD1 (7 bases). The CDR3 extends over 17 amino acids. The ends were cut back, 0 bases at V and 2 bases at J, with 17 bases in the middle. Germline V gene data show CDR1 as MNHNS and CDR2 as SASEGT. CDR3 coding DNA: TGTGCCAGCAGTGAAGCGCCAGGAGGGACAGTTACCTACGAGCAGTACTTC. As protein: CASSEAPGGTVTYEQYF.

The V and J genes are TRBV5-4 and TRBJ2-3; maybe TRBD2 (6 bases). The germline V gene encodes CDR1 SGHNT and CDR2 YYREEE (reference sequence). The V gene lost 4 bases and the J gene lost 2 bases, with 14 bases spanning the gap. This CDR3 has 15 amino acids. The CDR3 loop is CASSGRMQPTDTQYF. The DNA of the CDR3 is TGTGCCAGCAGCGGGAGGATGCAACCCACAGATACGCAGTATTTT.

V and J are TRBV28 and TRBJ2-1, with TRBD1 matching 9 bases. CDR3 length: 13 amino acids. Germline loops: CDR1 MDHEN, CDR2 SYDVKM. Trimming took 7 bases from V and 4 from J; bases not matched to a gene: 2. The CDR3 nucleotides read TGTGCCAGCAAGGGACAGGGTTACAATGAGCAGTTCTTC. This sequence encodes CASKGQGYNEQFF.

This clone has just one count. This sequence joins TRBV5-4 and TRBJ1-2, with no clear D. The germline gives CDR1 SGHNT, CDR2 YYREEE (reference sequence). With 1 base removed from V and 6 bases from J, the gap between germline ends came to 16 bases. The CDR3 is made up of 15 amino acids. The CDR3 DNA is TGTGCCAGCAGCTTGCCCACCTCAAGCTGGGATGGCTACACCTTC. Its protein is CASSLPTSSWDGYTF.

A few counts support this clone. This chain links TRBV5-1 with TRBJ1-2; 7 bases align to TRBD1. The CDR3 has 15 amino acids. The germline gives CDR1 SGHRS, CDR2 YFSETQ. The J segment lost 3 bases and the V segment lost 0 bases, leaving 5 bases of the junction unmatched. The CDR3 here is CASSLARGADYGYTF. The CDR3 coding sequence is TGCGCCAGCAGCTTGGCCAGGGGGGCGGACTATGGCTACACCTTC.

The rearrangement links TRBV6-4 to TRBJ1-2, with 9 bases fitting TRBD1. CDR1 and CDR2 from the germline V gene are MRHNA and SNTAGT. J gave up 8 bases and V 0 bases, and 4 bases lay outside the gene matches. The CDR3 has 14 amino acids. CDR3 nucleotides: TGTGCCAGCAGTGACTCTGGGACAGGGAAAGGCTACACCTTC. Amino acid sequence: CASSDSGTGKGYTF.